The present T cell receptor beta chain was sequenced within a study of cytomegalovirus exposure and HLA in healthy donors. PCR amplification relied on 60 Vbeta primers (plus 13 Jbeta primers). The assay was immunoSEQ multiplex PCR, and TCRdb's table has in-frame clones only and misses some. The sample carries about 87,000 clones, approximately 74% recorded once. Those who donated were healthy bone marrow donors. This sequence originates from a man in his thirties or forties in good health and CMV-seropositive. Sample: PBMCs.

The CDR3 loop reads CSAPRGNTGELFF. In nucleotides, the CDR3 is TGCAGCGCGCCCCGGGGGAACACCGGGGAGCTGTTTTTT. The chain joins TRBV29-1 to TRBJ2-2; the D gene is possibly TRBD2 (5 bases). Trimming left V 7 bases short and J 1 base short, with 10 bases between. This CDR3 is 13 amino acids long. Germline V lookup: CDR1 SQVTM, CDR2 ANQGSEA.